Following are 26 T cell receptor beta chains from one sample sequenced in a study of T cell responses to AZD1222 COVID-19 vaccine. Assay: immunoSEQ multiplex PCR; the TCRdb copy retains only in-frame clones and omits some. The sample comprises about 100,000 clones, 80% to 95% of which are singletons, and under 2% rests with the top ten. Sequenced material: peripheral blood, taken on day 0 of AZD1222 vaccination. These receptors were obtained from an adult in good health.

The chain has TRBV15 and TRBJ2-1; 13 bases agree with TRBD2. CDR1 and CDR2 (germline): LNHNV, YYDKDF (reference sequence). The CDR3 has 17 residues. The junction had 11 bases not matched to a gene; V was cut back by 5 bases and J by 7 bases. CDR3 residues: CATSDNVGLAGVNEQFF. In nucleotides, the CDR3 is TGTGCCACCAGCGACAACGTTGGACTAGCGGGAGTAAATGAGCAGTTCTTC. The variable domain in full, with the rest retrieved from reference TRBV15 and TRBJ2-1, is DAMVIQNPRYQVTQFGKPVTLSCSQTLNHNVMYWYQQKSSQAPKLLFHYYDKDFNNEADTPDNFQSRRPNTSFCFLDIRSPGLGDTAMYLCATSDNVGLAGVNEQFFGPGTRLTVL.

The chain combines TRBV2 with TRBJ1-4, with D possibly TRBD1 on 6 matching bases. Deletions cut 6 bases from V and 4 bases from J, with 18 bases between. This CDR3 contains 16 residues. Germline CDR1 reads SNHLY; CDR2 reads FYNNEI. The CDR3 sequence is CASRVDFGGVNEKLFF. The CDR3 DNA reads TGTGCCAGCAGGGTGGATTTCGGGGGCGTTAATGAAAAACTGTTTTTT.

This chain connects TRBV18 to TRBJ2-7; the D gene is possibly TRBD2 (5 bases). V was shortened by 3 bases and J by 5 bases, with 11 bases between the two germline ends. CDR1 KGHSH and CDR2 LQKENI come from the germline V gene. CDR3 length equals 13 residues. DNA for the CDR3: TGTGCCAGCTCACCCTCGTGGGGAGACGAGCAGTACTTC. It specifies CASSPSWGDEQYF. The variable domain in full, with the rest retrieved from reference TRBV18 and TRBJ2-7, is NAGVMQNPRHLVRRRGQEARLRCSPMKGHSHVYWYRQLPEEGLKFMVYLQKENIIDESGMPKERFSAEFPKEGPSILRIQQVVRGDSAAYFCASSPSWGDEQYFGPGTRLTVT.

This clone was observed a single time. V usage is TRBV5-4 and J usage is TRBJ2-7; D not certain. This CDR3 region has 14 residues. Germline CDR1 reads SGHNT; CDR2 reads YYREEE (reference sequence). V dropped 2 bases and J dropped 6 bases, with 15 bases sitting between them. For the CDR3, the DNA is TGTGCCAGCAGCTTCCCCCCACCATCCGGCGAGCAGTACTTC. Amino acids: CASSFPPPSGEQYF. Full variable domain (remainder filled in from reference TRBV5-4 and TRBJ2-7): ETGVTQSPTHLIKTRGQQVTLRCSSQSGHNTVSWYQQALGQGPQFIFQYYREEENGRGNFPPRFSGLQFPNYSSELNVNALELDDSALYLCASSFPPPSGEQYFGPGTRLTVT.

This sequence joins TRBV18 and TRBJ1-1; no definite D call. V was trimmed by 4 bases and J by 1 base, leaving 7 bases between them. CDR3 size: 13 residues. Germline loops: CDR1 KGHSH, CDR2 LQKENI. The CDR3 spells CASSLQQNTEAFF. The CDR3 DNA follows: TGTGCCAGCTCACTACAGCAGAACACTGAAGCTTTCTTT.

The V gene is TRBV28, the J gene TRBJ2-7; D not resolved. Germline loops: CDR1 MDHEN, CDR2 SYDVKM. Trimming left V 8 bases short and J 2 bases short, with 10 bases between. The CDR3 has 12 residues. The CDR3 DNA reads as TGTGCCAGCGGAGCCCCTACCTACGAGCAGTACTTC. As protein: CASGAPTYEQYF.

The chain couples TRBV5-4 to TRBJ2-4; 7 nucleotides match TRBD1. CDR3 size: 12 residues. Germline CDR1 and CDR2: SGHNT and YYREEE (reference sequence). With V trimmed by 1 base and J by 8 bases, 0 bases remained unmatched. In DNA form, the CDR3 reads TGTGCCAGCAGCTTGACAGGGGACATTCAGTACTTC. Translating it yields CASSLTGDIQYF.

This clone was observed a single time. The rearrangement links TRBV7-9 to TRBJ2-3; D could derive from TRBD1 or TRBD2 (6 bases each). The CDR3 has 14 residues. V lost 7 bases and J 4 bases, leaving 15 bases between the germline ends. Germline CDR1 reads SEHNR; CDR2 reads FQNEAQ (reference sequence). CDR3 sequence reads: CASTGGGLADTQYF. For the CDR3, the DNA is TGTGCCAGCACCGGAGGGGGGTTGGCAGATACGCAGTATTTT.

This chain uses TRBV2 with TRBJ2-7; TRBD2 is a possible D gene (6 bases). CDR3 length: 13 amino acids. Germline-derived CDR1 and CDR2 are SNHLY and FYNNEI. With 6 bases removed from V and 3 bases from J, the gap between germline ends came to 12 bases. The CDR3 coding sequence is TGTGCCAGCAGCGGGGACTTTGACTACGAGCAGTACTTC. It translates to CASSGDFDYEQYF.

The J gene is TRBJ2-5, the V gene TRBV6-1, with TRBD2 matching over 8 bases. CDR1 and CDR2 from the germline V gene are MNHNS and SASEGT. The V segment lost 0 bases and the J segment 4 bases; nucleotides outside the gene matches: 10. This CDR3 has 17 amino acids. CDR3 bases: TGTGCCAGCAGTGAAGCTAGCAGCGGGAGATATGGAGAGACCCAGTACTTC. As protein: CASSEASSGRYGETQYF.

The chain employs TRBV7-2 and TRBJ2-4; D unclear. This CDR3 spans 15 amino acids. Germline CDR1 and CDR2: SGHTA and FQGNSA. The V gene lost 2 bases and the J gene lost 5 bases, with 13 bases spanning the gap. The chain's CDR3 is CASSLIPASQNIQYF. CDR3 nucleotide sequence: TGTGCCAGCAGCTTAATTCCGGCCTCTCAAAACATTCAGTACTTC.

The CDR3 protein is CASSELSGQPQHF. In DNA form, the CDR3 reads TGTGCCAGCAGTGAATTGTCTGGTCAGCCCCAGCATTTT. The genes are TRBV6-1 and TRBJ1-5; the D is unclear. Germline V gene lookup returns CDR1 MNHNS and CDR2 SASEGT. Trimming left V 2 bases short and J 6 bases short, with 8 bases between. The CDR3 is 13 residues long.

The chain is built from TRBV7-9 and TRBJ1-4, with D maybe TRBD1 (6 bases). In germline, CDR1 is SEHNR, CDR2 FQNEAQ (reference sequence). The CDR3 runs 14 residues. V lost 4 bases and J lost 8, with 14 bases in between. The DNA for the CDR3 is TGTGCCAGCAGCTGGGACACCATTGTAGAAAAACTGTTTTTT. Its translation is CASSWDTIVEKLFF.

The chain has TRBV6-5 and TRBJ2-7; D possibly corresponds to TRBD2 (5 bases). The CDR3 is made up of 13 amino acids. Trimming left V 6 bases short and J 6 bases short, with 15 bases between. Germline loops: CDR1 MNHEY, CDR2 SVGAGI. CDR3 sequence: CASSRGISGEQYF. CDR3 sequence (DNA): TGTGCCAGCAGCCGGGGTATCTCGGGCGAGCAGTACTTC.

This sequence joins TRBV6-5 and TRBJ2-7, with TRBD2 matching over 7 bases. Germline lookup yields CDR1 MNHEY and CDR2 SVGAGI. The ends lost 6 bases at V and 4 bases at J; junction bases unmatched: 12. The CDR3 length is 15 residues. The CDR3: CASSLPWSGNYEQYF. Here the CDR3 DNA reads TGTGCCAGCAGCCTACCGTGGAGCGGGAATTACGAGCAGTACTTC.

V usage is TRBV18 and J usage is TRBJ1-5; possibly TRBD1 for D (6 bases). The V gene lost 5 bases and the J gene lost 4 bases, with 12 bases spanning the gap. The germline V gene has CDR1 KGHSH and CDR2 LQKENI. CDR3 size: 14 residues. The CDR3 sequence is CASSVDRTNQPQHF. In nucleotides, the CDR3 is TGTGCCAGCTCAGTAGACAGGACGAATCAGCCCCAGCATTTT.

The chain links TRBV11-3 to TRBJ1-1, with D unclear. Germline CDR1 and CDR2: SGHNT and YENEEA. V lost 5 bases, J lost 3 bases, and 10 bases lay in between. The CDR3 has 13 residues. The CDR3 DNA is TGTGCCAGCAGCGTGAGTTCAGACACTGAAGCTTTCTTT. It yields the protein CASSVSSDTEAFF.

This sequence joins TRBV4-2 and TRBJ2-3; a possible D gene is TRBD2 (5 bases). Per germline, CDR1 LGHNA and CDR2 YNFKEQ. The CDR3 totals 19 residues. The ends were cut back, 0 bases at V and 4 bases at J, with 23 bases in the middle. This CDR3 reads CASSQDLVGRATPPDTQYF. The CDR3 coding sequence is TGTGCCAGCAGCCAAGATCTTGTTGGGCGGGCTACCCCCCCAGATACGCAGTATTTT.

The CDR3 sequence is CASYSSAGAPSYEQYF. The DNA of the CDR3 is TGTGCCAGCTACAGTTCGGCAGGGGCCCCCTCCTACGAGCAGTACTTC. This rearrangement joins TRBV28 to TRBJ2-7; tentative D call: TRBD1 (6 bases). Germline values: CDR1 MDHEN, CDR2 SYDVKM. The length of the CDR3 is 16 residues. V lost 8 bases to trimming and J lost 0 bases, with 20 bases between them.

The CDR3 spells CASSKDDGTGSFEDYGYTF. The DNA of the CDR3 is TGTGCCAGCAGCAAAGATGATGGGACAGGATCGTTTGAGGACTATGGCTACACCTTC. The V and J genes are TRBV21-1 and TRBJ1-2; TRBD1 reflects the table's D call only, with no check against the DNA. TRBV21-1 is a known pseudogene. This CDR3 is built from 19 residues.

This chain links TRBV11-2 with TRBJ2-1; D may match TRBD1 or TRBD2 (5 bases each). The germline V and J ends were trimmed by 6 bases and 8 bases, with 23 bases remaining between them. This CDR3 region has 16 residues. The V gene's germline CDR1 is SGHAT and CDR2 FQNNGV. The CDR3 is CASRKAPSGGHYEQFF. CDR3 sequence (DNA): TGTGCCAGCAGAAAAGCGCCCAGCGGAGGACACTATGAGCAGTTCTTC.

The chain employs TRBV14 and TRBJ2-1; D is unresolved. Trimming cost V 2 bases and J 4 bases, with 9 bases left between them. The CDR3 extends over 14 amino acids. Germline CDR1 and CDR2: SGHDN and FVKESK. The CDR3: CASSQQHGYNEQFF. The CDR3 DNA follows: TGTGCCAGCAGCCAACAGCACGGTTACAATGAGCAGTTCTTC.

The V and J genes are TRBV20-1 and TRBJ1-3; D remains unclear. The CDR3 covers 14 residues. V shed 3 bases and J shed 0 bases, with 9 bases lying between them. Germline CDR1 is DFQATT and CDR2 is SNEGSKA (reference sequence). CDR3 sequence reads: CSASEGSSGNTIYF. As DNA, the CDR3 is TGCAGTGCTAGTGAGGGTAGCTCTGGAAACACCATATATTTT.

The chain uses TRBV28 and TRBJ2-1; TRBD1 is a possible D gene (6 bases). The CDR3 runs to 16 residues. The germline V and J ends were trimmed by 9 bases and 6 bases, with 24 bases remaining between them. Germline V lookup: CDR1 MDHEN, CDR2 SYDVKM. The CDR3 DNA reads as TGTGCCAGTAGAGCACCCGGGACATCGATCTTCAATGAGCAGTTCTTC. Residues: CASRAPGTSIFNEQFF. Full variable domain (remainder filled in from reference TRBV28 and TRBJ2-1): DVKVTQSSRYLVKRTGEKVFLECVQDMDHENMFWYRQDPGLGLRLIYFSYDVKMKEKGDIPEGYSVSREKKERFSLILESASTNQTSMYLCASRAPGTSIFNEQFFGPGTRLTVL.

This chain joins TRBV19 and TRBJ2-1; 7 bases are a match to TRBD2. The CDR3 has 16 amino acids. Germline values: CDR1 LNHDA, CDR2 SQIVND (reference sequence). J was trimmed by 8 bases and V by 5 bases; bases with no gene match: 15. The chain's CDR3 is CASSFSGEGVSDEQFF. The CDR3 nucleotides read TGTGCCAGTAGTTTCTCGGGGGAGGGAGTTTCGGATGAGCAGTTCTTC.

V gene TRBV3-1 (or the pseudogene TRBV3-2) combines with J gene TRBJ2-3; 7 bases are a match to TRBD2. In germline, CDR1 is LGHDT, CDR2 YNNKEL (reference sequence). V shed 0 bases and J 7 bases; nucleotides not matched to a gene: 16. The CDR3 extends over 18 amino acids. The CDR3 nucleotides read TGTGCCAGCAGCCAAGATAGGAGTCGAGGCGGGAGCTCTAATACGCAGTATTTT. It specifies CASSQDRSRGGSSNTQYF.